The 9 T cell receptor beta chains given below trace back to one sample, sequenced in a study of blood T cells in healthy people across ages. It was with a sample-barcoded 5' primer and a J-beta primer mix that a second PCR of roughly 7 to 12 cycles was run. MiXCR, run by TCRdb on the 5' RACE reads, gives a single entry per CDR3 protein. The sample carries about 970,000 distinct CDR3 sequences, roughly 47% recorded once. The sample taken for sequencing was blood. All receptors derive from a woman aged 55-70 years in good health.

Concerning this clonotype itself: At one of its ends the junction is not consistent with the germline gene, which may arise from a read error. J is TRBJ2-1 and V is TRBV20-1, with D tentatively TRBD1 (6 bases). The CDR3 runs 15 residues. Germline CDR1 and CDR2: DFQATT and SNEGSKA (reference sequence). The DNA of the CDR3 is TGCGGTGCTCTTCGCCGACAGGAGCATTACAACGAGCGGTTCTTC. It encodes CGALRRQEHYNERFF.

This clonotype was seen repeatedly, ten times or more. The rearrangement uses TRBV15 and TRBJ2-3, with a possible D match to TRBD2 (7 bases). The ends were cut back, 0 bases at V and 4 bases at J, with 20 bases in the middle. The CDR3 runs to 18 residues. The germline V gene encodes CDR1 LNHNV and CDR2 YYDKDF (reference sequence). CDR3 coding DNA: TGTGCCACCAGCAGAGATCATCCCGGGGGGCGCGCGGCAGATACGCAGTATTTT. Its protein is CATSRDHPGGRAADTQYF.

This clonotype came up many times. The rearrangement links TRBV2 to TRBJ2-1; no firm D call. The CDR3 loop spans 11 amino acids. The germline V and J ends were trimmed by 5 bases and 10 bases, with 9 bases remaining between them. Per the germline V gene, CDR1 is SNHLY and CDR2 is FYNNEI. Written as DNA, the CDR3 is TGTGCCAGCAGTTCAGTAGTAGAGCAGTTCTTC. Residues: CASSSVVEQFF.

The CDR3 here is CAIRPGGGKNIQYF. The CDR3 DNA sequence: TGTGCCATCAGACCCGGGGGGGGCAAAAACATTCAGTACTTC. The chain recombines TRBV10-3 with TRBJ2-4; 8 bases are shared with TRBD2. CDR3 length equals 14 residues. The J segment lost 3 bases and the V segment lost 6 bases, leaving 4 bases of the junction unmatched. The germline V gene encodes CDR1 ENHRY and CDR2 SYGVKD.

This clonotype was found a few times. The chain uses TRBV2 and TRBJ2-5; tentative D call: TRBD1 (6 bases). Gene TRBJ2-7 matches the end of the DNA better, so the J call may be wrong. In germline, CDR1 is SNHLY, CDR2 FYNNEI. This CDR3 spans 14 amino acids. Here the CDR3 reads CASSDYRAHHEQYF. DNA of the CDR3: TGTGCCAGCAGTGACTACAGGGCGCACCACGAGCAGTACTTC.

This clonotype was counted only a few times. The chain joins TRBV20-1 to TRBJ2-3; 11 bases map to TRBD2. Trimming removed 3 bases from V and 2 bases from J; junction bases left unmatched: 13. This CDR3 comprises 18 residues. In germline, CDR1 is DFQATT, CDR2 SNEGSKA (reference sequence). CDR3 DNA: TGCAGTGCTAGGGTGCTAGCGGGAGGCGCTTCTCCCACAGATACGCAGTATTTT. It yields the protein CSARVLAGGASPTDTQYF.

This chain uses TRBV29-1 with TRBJ2-3; 8 bases are shared with TRBD1. Per germline, CDR1 SQVTM and CDR2 ANQGSEA. V dropped 3 bases and J dropped 4; count of bases not matched to a gene: 18. This CDR3 is 18 amino acids long. The CDR3 nucleotides read TGCAGCGTTGAGACTTTTGTTCGGAGGCAGGGGGCGTCAGATACGCAGTATTTT. Translated: CSVETFVRRQGASDTQYF.

The V call is TRBV13, the J call TRBJ2-7, with D possibly TRBD2 on 5 matching bases. Per the germline V gene, CDR1 is PRHDT and CDR2 is FYEKMQ (reference sequence). This CDR3 has 13 residues. V shed 8 bases and J shed 0 bases, with 11 bases lying between them. The CDR3: CASGSRNSYEQYF. The CDR3 DNA reads TGTGCCAGCGGGAGTCGAAACTCCTACGAGCAGTACTTC.

The rearrangement uses TRBV4-1 and TRBJ1-5; D may be TRBD1 (5 bases). This CDR3 has 15 residues. CDR1 and CDR2 from the germline V gene are MGHRA and YSYEKL. The V end was cut by 3 bases, the J end by 4 bases, with 13 bases between. CDR3 nucleotides: TGCGCCAGCAGCCAGCAGACAGTGGTTAATCAGCCCCAGCATTTT. Translating it yields CASSQQTVVNQPQHF.